This T cell receptor (beta chain) was sequenced during a study of regulatory T cells in long-lasting Graves disease. Whole-study results and caveats: The sample size was small, and this may have reduced accuracy.

Libraries of TCR beta came from iRepertoire HTBI primers plus Arm-PCR of CDR3 regions. TCRdb passed the multiplex PCR reads through MiXCR, listing each CDR3 protein once. The sample contains fewer than 600,000 distinct CDR3 sequences, around a fifth of which appear only once. Described time point: persistent/refractory GD, antithyroid drugs over 5 years with positive TRAb. PBMCs provided the RNA from which the TCR library was made. The diagnosis of Graves' disease used American Thyroid Association guidelines. Nine milliliters of peripheral blood were drawn into EDTA tubes. This clonotype was observed a handful of times. Its target is unknown. This sample comprised peripheral blood mononuclear cells (PBMCs), obtained when the disease was refractory, from a patient treated with antithyroid drugs. The sequence was obtained from a female donor with Graves disease.

The CDR3 nucleotides are TGTGCCAGCAGCTTAGTCGCGGGGGCCTACAATGAGCAGTTCTTC. It is translated as CASSLVAGAYNEQFF. The chain combines TRBV7-2 with TRBJ2-1; 7 bases fit TRBD2. Germline values: CDR1 SGHTA, CDR2 FQGNSA. This CDR3 has 15 amino acids. The trim removed 1 base at V and 2 bases at J, leaving 2 bases unmatched.